A single sample is the source of the 13 T cell receptor beta chains below, sequenced in a study of control samples from healthy donors and cancer patients. Here immunoSEQ multiplex PCR was the method, and the copy in TCRdb shows in-frame clones only, minus some. The sample records 120,000 to 150,000 clones, approximately 91% being singletons. Sample: blood. The receptors derive from a man between 25 and 39 years old in good health.

This clone was seen a handful of times. The genes are TRBV5-5 and TRBJ2-2, with D unclear. V gave up 1 base and J gave up 2 bases, with 0 bases separating them. From germline, CDR1 is SGHKS and CDR2 YYEKEE (reference sequence). CDR3 size: 12 residues. The CDR3 DNA sequence: TGTGCCAGCAGCTTGAACACCGGGGAGCTGTTTTTT. Translation gives CASSLNTGELFF.

This chain connects TRBV5-6 to TRBJ1-5; TRBD1 matches at 7 bases. The CDR3 covers 16 residues. The germline V gene encodes CDR1 SGHDT and CDR2 YYEEEE. Trimming at V came to 3 bases and at J to 4 bases, leaving 10 bases not matched to a gene. CDR3 bases: TGTGCCAGCAGCTACAGGGGCCAGGGAGGTAATCAGCCCCAGCATTTT. Amino acids: CASSYRGQGGNQPQHF. The whole variable domain, remainder taken from reference TRBV5-6 and TRBJ1-5, is DAGVTQSPTHLIKTRGQQVTLRCSPKSGHDTVSWYQQALGQGPQFIFQYYEEEERQRGNFPDRFSGHQFPNYSSELNVNALLLGDSALYLCASSYRGQGGNQPQHFGDGTRLSIL.

This chain joins TRBV6-2 or TRBV6-3 and TRBJ2-5; 8 nucleotides line up with TRBD2. This CDR3 spans 16 amino acids. CDR1 MNHEY and CDR2 SVGEGT come from the germline V gene. Losses at the gene ends were 0 bases for V and 5 bases for J; bases not matched to a gene: 8. CDR3: CASSYSTSARVETQYF. In DNA, the CDR3 is TGTGCCAGCAGTTACTCGACTAGCGCCCGGGTGGAGACCCAGTACTTC.

The sample holds one count of this clone. The V call is TRBV14, the J call TRBJ1-1, with TRBD1 matching 7 bases. The CDR3 sequence is 12 residues long. Germline trimming cut 5 bases from V and 8 bases from J; bases unmatched to any gene: 5. Germline assignment: CDR1 SGHDN and CDR2 FVKESK. As DNA, the CDR3 is TGTGCCAGCAGCTCCGGACAGGCCGAAGCTTTCTTT. Translated, it gives CASSSGQAEAFF.

V gene TRBV10-3 combines with J gene TRBJ2-7; D gene uncertain. Germline loops: CDR1 ENHRY, CDR2 SYGVKD. This CDR3 region has 13 residues. V lost 3 bases to trimming and J lost 2 bases, with 8 bases between them. The CDR3 DNA follows: TGTGCCATCAGTGATAAGGGTCCCTACGAGCAGTACTTC. Amino acid sequence: CAISDKGPYEQYF.

Here the CDR3 reads CASSLAGALYEQYF. The DNA for the CDR3 is TGTGCCAGCAGCTTAGCCGGTGCCCTCTACGAGCAGTACTTC. The chain is built from TRBV7-9 and TRBJ2-7; D unclear. Germline V CDR1 and CDR2: SEHNR, FQNEAQ (reference sequence). The CDR3 has 14 amino acids. V was shortened by 0 bases and J by 3 bases, with 9 bases between the two germline ends.

The rearrangement uses TRBV24-1 and TRBJ2-1, with D tentatively TRBD2 (6 bases). Trimming took 0 bases from V and 9 from J, leaving 11 bases between them. In germline, CDR1 is KGHDR, CDR2 SFDVKD. There are 14 residues in the CDR3. CDR3 coding DNA: TGTGCCACCAGTGATTTGCGGAGGGACGTTGAGCAGTTCTTC. Residues: CATSDLRRDVEQFF.

The chain joins TRBV11-1 to TRBJ2-6, with D perhaps TRBD1 or TRBD2 (5 bases each). The CDR3 is made up of 14 amino acids. Trimming cost V 4 bases and J 3 bases, with 7 bases left between them. Germline CDR1 SGHAT, CDR2 FQDESV (reference sequence). Written as DNA, the CDR3 is TGTGCCAGCAGCTGGGACCGTGGGGCCAACGTCCTGACTTTC. Translation: CASSWDRGANVLTF.

The V gene is TRBV11-2, the J gene TRBJ1-4; 7 bases align to TRBD1. Germline V gives CDR1 SGHAT, CDR2 FQNNGV. V lost 5 bases, J lost 7 bases, and 10 bases stayed unmatched. The CDR3 consists of 15 residues. This CDR3 is CASSVPGQWSEKLFF. The DNA of the CDR3 is TGTGCCAGCAGCGTGCCGGGACAGTGGAGTGAAAAACTGTTTTTT.

The rearrangement uses TRBV4-1 and TRBJ1-2, with 12 bases fitting TRBD1. CDR3 length: 15 residues. The germline CDR1 and CDR2 sequences are MGHRA and YSYEKL. After removal of 0 bases from V and 7 bases from J, the junction contained 3 bases not matched to a gene. CDR3: CASSQDGTGGLGYTF. CDR3 DNA: TGCGCCAGCAGCCAAGACGGGACAGGGGGCCTTGGCTACACCTTC.

The V and J genes are TRBV7-2 and TRBJ2-3; 8 bases map to TRBD2. Germline CDR1 and CDR2: SGHTA and FQGNSA. The CDR3 contains 17 residues. V gave up 2 bases and J gave up 5 bases; unmatched junction bases: 12. CDR3 region: CASSLSIGGGREDTQYF. The CDR3 DNA sequence: TGTGCCAGCAGCTTATCGATCGGGGGGGGCCGGGAAGATACGCAGTATTTT.

The chain combines TRBV25-1 with TRBJ1-2; 8 nucleotides match TRBD1. The CDR3 runs to 15 residues. Germline-derived CDR1 and CDR2 are MGHDK and SYGVNS. With V trimmed by 0 bases and J by 3 bases, 3 bases remained unmatched. CDR3 amino acids: CASSEYQQGDYGYTF. CDR3 bases: TGTGCCAGCAGTGAATATCAACAGGGGGACTATGGCTACACCTTC.

The genes are TRBV12-3 or TRBV12-4 and TRBJ1-1, with no clear D. V was clipped by 4 bases and J by 10 bases, with 16 bases between them. The CDR3 spans 13 residues. Here the CDR3 DNA reads TGTGCCAGCAGTTCCCTAAACGACGGACGAGCTTTCTTT. Residues: CASSSLNDGRAFF.